Below are 23 T cell receptor beta chains sequenced from a single sample in a study of immune cell composition in non-small cell lung cancer. This table comes from immunoSEQ multiplex PCR, and its TCRdb copy is limited to in-frame clones, with some not included. This table holds roughly 15,000 clones, just over 75% found once. Normal lung was taken at the farthest possible site, at least 3 cm from tumour. This same sample was also part of a study on CD4 T cells in lung cancer.

Specimen: non-adjacent lung tissue. The source of these receptors is a human donor with non-small cell lung cancer.

V is TRBV27 and J is TRBJ2-1; 13 bases are a match to TRBD2. Per germline, CDR1 MNHEY and CDR2 SMNVEV (reference sequence). This CDR3 has 21 amino acids. With 1 base clipped from V and 0 bases from J, the junction kept 12 bases outside the gene matches. The CDR3 nucleotides are TGTGCCAGCAGTTTATACCCCCCCCTTACTAGCGGGGGGGACTCCTACAATGAGCAGTTCTTC. Its protein product is CASSLYPPLTSGGDSYNEQFF.

This CDR3 reads CASSLLGGGSYNEQFF. CDR3 nucleotides: TGTGCCAGCAGTCTCCTCGGGGGGGGCTCCTACAATGAGCAGTTCTTC. This chain links TRBV7-2 with TRBJ2-1; the match to TRBD2 covers 8 bases. Trimming removed 6 bases from V and 0 bases from J; junction bases left unmatched: 7. The CDR3 is 16 amino acids. Germline CDR1 reads SGHTA; CDR2 reads FQGNSA.

J is TRBJ1-3 and V is TRBV9; D may be TRBD1 (5 bases). This CDR3 comprises 16 residues. With 0 bases removed from V and 0 bases from J, the gap between germline ends came to 10 bases. Germline V gives CDR1 SGDLS, CDR2 YYNGEE. The CDR3 DNA reads as TGTGCCAGCAGCGTAGTCGGGACGGCCTCTGGAAACACCATATATTTT. Amino acids: CASSVVGTASGNTIYF.

This clone has a handful of counts. V is TRBV7-3 and J is TRBJ1-1, with a tentative D call TRBD1 (6 bases). The V gene lost 5 bases and the J gene lost 8 bases, with 12 bases spanning the gap. Germline V gene lookup returns CDR1 SGHTA and CDR2 FQGTGA. This CDR3 region has 12 residues. The CDR3 protein is CASSPGGREAFF. CDR3 in DNA: TGTGCCAGCAGCCCGGGGGGCAGGGAAGCTTTCTTT.

CDR3 in amino acids: CASSGTGRAAEAFF. As DNA, the CDR3 is TGTGCCAGCAGTGGAACGGGGAGGGCCGCTGAAGCTTTCTTT. This sequence joins TRBV6-5 and TRBJ1-1; D ambiguous. Trimming took 5 bases from V and 6 from J, leaving 16 bases between them. Germline loops: CDR1 MNHEY, CDR2 SVGAGI. The CDR3 spans 14 residues.

This rearrangement joins TRBV2 to TRBJ1-2; D unclear. Trimming stripped 6 bases from V and 5 bases from J, with 7 bases between. CDR1 is SNHLY, CDR2 FYNNEI, per germline. The CDR3 consists of 11 residues. Here the CDR3 DNA reads TGTGCCAGCAGCCCGATTTATGGCTACACCTTC. It codes for CASSPIYGYTF.

The gene calls are TRBV6-5 and TRBJ1-1; no reliable D call. The V end was cut by 5 bases, the J end by 1 base, with 8 bases between. The length of the CDR3 is 13 residues. CDR1 and CDR2 (germline): MNHEY, SVGAGI. CDR3 sequence: CASSLDQNTEAFF. The CDR3 nucleotides read TGTGCCAGCAGTCTCGACCAGAACACTGAAGCTTTCTTT.

The chain has TRBV7-8 and TRBJ1-4; 8 positions match TRBD1. CDR1 is SGHVS, CDR2 FQNEAQ, per germline. Losses at the gene ends were 5 bases for V and 5 bases for J; bases not matched to a gene: 4. The CDR3 sequence is 14 residues long. The CDR3 loop is CASSLDRDNEKLFF. DNA for the CDR3: TGTGCCAGCAGCCTGGACAGGGACAATGAAAAACTGTTTTTT.

This chain links TRBV6-6 with TRBJ2-7; D gene unclear. Germline V CDR1 and CDR2: MNHNY, SVGAGI (reference sequence). Between the trimmed V and J ends, which lost 0 bases and 2 bases, there was a span of 8 bases. This CDR3 is 14 amino acids long. The CDR3 loop is CASSYSERPYEQYF. As DNA, the CDR3 is TGTGCCAGCAGTTACTCGGAGAGGCCCTACGAGCAGTACTTC.

The rearrangement uses TRBV11-3 and TRBJ2-7; D is unclear. Germline CDR1 and CDR2: SGHNT and YENEEA. This CDR3 region has 15 residues. Trimming left V 1 base short and J 0 bases short, with 10 bases between. The CDR3 DNA reads as TGTGCCAGCAGCTTAGGTCCCCAGAGCTCCTACGAGCAGTACTTC. Amino acids: CASSLGPQSSYEQYF.

The genes are TRBV5-4 and TRBJ2-7; a possible D gene is TRBD1 (6 bases). The CDR3 is 14 amino acids. Looked up from germline, CDR1 is SGHNT and CDR2 is YYREEE (reference sequence). Deletions cut 4 bases from V and 0 bases from J, with 11 bases between. The CDR3 sequence is CASSLDRHSYEQYF. CDR3 DNA: TGTGCCAGCAGCCTCGACAGGCACTCCTACGAGCAGTACTTC. The variable domain in full, with the rest retrieved from reference TRBV5-4 and TRBJ2-7, is ETGVTQSPTHLIKTRGQQVTLRCSSQSGHNTVSWYQQALGQGPQFIFQYYREEENGRGNFPPRFSGLQFPNYSSELNVNALELDDSALYLCASSLDRHSYEQYFGPGTRLTVT.

The rearrangement uses TRBV6-5 and TRBJ2-1; D gene unclear. This CDR3 region has 16 residues. The V gene's germline CDR1 is MNHEY and CDR2 SVGAGI. V was shortened by 2 bases and J by 0 bases, with 11 bases between the two germline ends. The CDR3 DNA reads as TGTGCCAGCAGTTACCGCCGGGTTAGCTCCTACAATGAGCAGTTCTTC. This encodes CASSYRRVSSYNEQFF.

V is TRBV5-4 and J is TRBJ2-5; 9 nucleotides line up with TRBD2. The germline gives CDR1 SGHNT, CDR2 YYREEE (reference sequence). The CDR3 is made up of 17 amino acids. Trimming cost V 4 bases and J 5 bases; bases outside gene matches: 15. CDR3 nucleotides: TGTGCCAGCAGCCAAGAGCGGAGCGGGGGGCCGACTGAGACCCAGTACTTC. It yields the protein CASSQERSGGPTETQYF.

The chain carries TRBV6-1 and TRBJ2-7, with D tentatively TRBD1 or TRBD2 (6 bases each). Germline V gene data show CDR1 as MNHNS and CDR2 as SASEGT. There are 15 residues in the CDR3. Trimming removed 4 bases from V and 3 bases from J, with 16 bases in between. The CDR3 is CASSGRDTINYEQYF. The CDR3 nucleotides read TGTGCCAGCAGTGGGAGGGACACTATAAACTACGAGCAGTACTTC.

This sequence joins TRBV30 and TRBJ1-5; D call uncertain. Trimming took 0 bases from V and 8 from J, leaving 17 bases between them. Germline assignment: CDR1 GTSNPN and CDR2 SVGIG (reference sequence). CDR3 length: 15 amino acids. The CDR3 protein is CAWSVGQVLGEPQHF. The CDR3 DNA follows: TGTGCCTGGAGTGTAGGGCAGGTACTCGGGGAGCCCCAGCATTTT.

V and J are TRBV11-3 and TRBJ2-4; 8 bases align to TRBD1. The V segment lost 4 bases and the J segment 6 bases; nucleotides outside the gene matches: 11. The length of the CDR3 is 16 residues. The germline gives CDR1 SGHNT, CDR2 YENEEA. CDR3 coding DNA: TGTGCCAGCAGCTCCCGCCAGGGGGCAGGCTCAAACATTCAGTACTTC. This translates into CASSSRQGAGSNIQYF.

The V and J genes are TRBV7-9 and TRBJ1-2, with unresolved D. CDR3 length: 14 amino acids. V lost 5 bases to trimming and J lost 1 base, with 11 bases between them. Germline assignment: CDR1 SEHNR and CDR2 FQNEAQ (reference sequence). The DNA of the CDR3 is TGTGCCAGCAGCCCAATCACAGTTAACTATGGCTACACCTTC. Protein: CASSPITVNYGYTF.

The rearrangement uses TRBV6-6 and TRBJ1-1; perhaps TRBD1 as D (5 bases). This CDR3 is 11 amino acids long. Germline CDR1 reads MNHNY; CDR2 reads SVGAGI (reference sequence). Trimming took 4 bases from V and 9 from J, leaving 9 bases between them. In DNA form, the CDR3 reads TGTGCCAGCAGTTTGGCAGGGAAAGCTTTCTTT. It encodes CASSLAGKAFF.

The genes are TRBV7-8 and TRBJ2-1, with TRBD2 matching 14 bases. The CDR3 loop spans 16 amino acids. Germline CDR1 SGHVS, CDR2 FQNEAQ. With 4 bases clipped from V and 10 bases from J, the junction kept 9 bases outside the gene matches. The CDR3 coding sequence is TGTGCCAGCAGCTCGCTGACTAGCGGGGGGGCAGCAGAGCAGTTCTTC. It translates to CASSSLTSGGAAEQFF.

By sample share, this clone is medium-sized. The chain has TRBV7-9 and TRBJ2-7; tentatively, D is TRBD1 or TRBD2 (6 bases each). The germline gives CDR1 SEHNR, CDR2 FQNEAQ (reference sequence). The CDR3 has 14 amino acids. Trimming shortened V by 8 bases and J by 2 bases, and 16 bases separated the two germline ends. This CDR3 is CASGLGGLPYEQYF. CDR3 nucleotides: TGTGCCAGCGGGCTCGGGGGCCTCCCCTACGAGCAGTACTTC.

The genes are TRBV10-3 and TRBJ1-4, with D unclear. This CDR3 is 11 amino acids long. The germline gives CDR1 ENHRY, CDR2 SYGVKD. V lost 8 bases, J lost 6 bases, and 7 bases lay in between. The CDR3 here is CAIPVHEKLFF. In DNA form, the CDR3 reads TGTGCCATCCCCGTTCATGAAAAACTGTTTTTT.

The genes are TRBV4-2 and TRBJ2-3; no definite D call. The CDR3 spans 11 residues. Germline CDR1 is LGHNA and CDR2 is YNFKEQ. Trimming removed 6 bases from V and 2 bases from J, with 3 bases in between. The CDR3 DNA sequence: TGTGCCAGCAGGCTCACAGATACGCAGTATTTT. It codes for CASRLTDTQYF.

The rearrangement joins TRBV7-6 to TRBJ1-1; D is ambiguous. V shed 1 base and J shed 7 bases, with 10 bases lying between them. The CDR3 extends over 13 amino acids. Germline V CDR1 and CDR2: SGHVS, FNYEAQ. The CDR3, as DNA: TGTGCCAGCAGCTTAGGGTCCGGGGTTGAAGCTTTCTTT. Protein: CASSLGSGVEAFF.